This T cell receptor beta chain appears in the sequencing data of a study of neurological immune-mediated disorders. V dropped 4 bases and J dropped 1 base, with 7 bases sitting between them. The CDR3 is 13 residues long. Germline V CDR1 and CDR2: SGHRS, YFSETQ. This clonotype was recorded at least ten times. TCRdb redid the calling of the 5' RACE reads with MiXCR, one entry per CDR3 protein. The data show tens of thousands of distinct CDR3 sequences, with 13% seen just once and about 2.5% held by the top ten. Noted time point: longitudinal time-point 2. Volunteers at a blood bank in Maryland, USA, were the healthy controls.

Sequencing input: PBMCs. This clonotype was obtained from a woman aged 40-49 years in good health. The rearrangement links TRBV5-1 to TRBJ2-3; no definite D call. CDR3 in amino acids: CASSTDGTDTQYF. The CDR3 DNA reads TGCGCCAGCAGCACGGACGGCACAGATACGCAGTATTTT.